The text below deals with one T cell receptor (beta chain). The antigen is unknown. Whole blood without T cell sorting served as the source of isolated total RNA. No DNA is given; TCRdb re-called the 5' RACE reads and lists each CDR3 protein once. The repertoire shows about 140,000 distinct CDR3 sequences; the top ten hold approximately 2.5%. This entry is derived from a study of monozygotic twins with inflammatory bowel disease. Study-level findings and limits: Those with IBD had lower TCRbeta diversity (inverse Simpson) than their healthy co-twins did.

The CDR3 is made up of 13 amino acids. Germline V gene data show CDR1 as PRHDT and CDR2 as FYEKMQ (reference sequence). Sequenced material: blood. The V and J genes are TRBV13 and TRBJ2-7. The receptor was derived from a human donor with ulcerative colitis or Crohn's disease, or a healthy co-twin of an affected twin (not recorded which). CDR3 sequence: CASSSIGHYEQYF.